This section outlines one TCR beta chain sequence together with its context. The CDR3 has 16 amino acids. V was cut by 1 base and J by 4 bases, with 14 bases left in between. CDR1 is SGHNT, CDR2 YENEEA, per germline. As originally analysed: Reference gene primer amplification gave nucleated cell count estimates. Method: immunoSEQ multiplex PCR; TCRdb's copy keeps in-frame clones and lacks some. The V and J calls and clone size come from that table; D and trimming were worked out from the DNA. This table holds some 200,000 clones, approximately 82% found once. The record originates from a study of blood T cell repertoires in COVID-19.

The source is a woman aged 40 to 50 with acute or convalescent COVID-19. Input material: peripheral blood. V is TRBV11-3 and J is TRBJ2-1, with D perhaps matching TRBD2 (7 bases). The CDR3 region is CASSLGEGGAYNEQFF. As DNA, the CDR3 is TGTGCCAGCAGCTTAGGGGAGGGGGGTGCTTACAATGAGCAGTTCTTC.